The entry below gives a single TCR beta chain sequence along with its context. This entry comes from a study of T cells expressing NK-cell markers. TCRdb reanalyzed the 5' RACE reads and collapses them to one entry per CDR3 protein, without DNA. The ten most abundant clones cover approximately 1.4% of a sample with roughly 450,000 distinct CDR3 sequences. This TCR was recovered from a woman aged 50 to 65 in good health. The sequencing input was blood T cells: a sorted CD56 or NKG2C T cell subset, CD4+ or CD8+ T cells, or bulk PBMC T cells (not recorded which).

The CDR3 sequence: CSASPVGGRQEQYF. The chain links TRBV20-1 to TRBJ2-7; TCRdb calls TRBD2, which cannot be checked without DNA. The CDR3 contains 14 residues. CDR1 and CDR2 from the germline V gene are DFQATT and SNEGSKA (reference sequence).